This T cell receptor beta chain came from a study of vaccination effects on CD4 cells after COVID-19. At the level of the study: ViraFEST expansion of antigen-specific CD4+ T cells with viral peptide pools preceded sequencing.

Study outcomes and limitations: Pronounced clonal contraction occurred in clones induced by infection and by vaccine late after vaccination.

V dropped 2 bases and J dropped 4 bases, with 8 bases sitting between them. CDR1 is ENHRY, CDR2 SYGVKD, per germline. The CDR3 is 13 amino acids. Measured with immunoSEQ multiplex PCR; TCRdb has only the in-frame clones, and not every one. The sample has approximately 66,000 clones; more than 60% are singletons. Culturing for more than 9 days preceded CD4+ T cell isolation. Either the BNT162b2 or mRNA-1273 vaccine was given to participants in two doses. No vaccinee had earlier SARS-CoV-2 infection, and nucleocapsid antibodies were negative. Both day 3 and day 7 saw half the medium replaced with IL-2 medium. This clone was detected a few times. The antigen remains undetermined.

The receptor was isolated from a human donor who received a COVID-19 vaccine. The sequences come from CD4+ T cells from PBMCs cultured without peptide, collected after COVID-19 vaccination. The chain joins TRBV10-3 to TRBJ1-2, with D possibly TRBD1 on 5 matching bases. The CDR3 DNA reads as TGTGCCATCAGTGAGGGGGCGGGCTATGGCTACACCTTC. This gives the protein CAISEGAGYGYTF.